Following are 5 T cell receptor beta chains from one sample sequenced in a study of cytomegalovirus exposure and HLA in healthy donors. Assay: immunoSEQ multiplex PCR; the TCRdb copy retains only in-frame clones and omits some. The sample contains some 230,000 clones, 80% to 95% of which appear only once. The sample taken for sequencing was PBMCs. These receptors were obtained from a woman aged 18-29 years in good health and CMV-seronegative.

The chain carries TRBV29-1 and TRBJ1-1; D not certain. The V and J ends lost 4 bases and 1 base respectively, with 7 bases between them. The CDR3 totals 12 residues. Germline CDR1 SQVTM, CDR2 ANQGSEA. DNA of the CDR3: TGCAGCGTTGTGCCCGGGAACACTGAAGCTTTCTTT. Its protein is CSVVPGNTEAFF.

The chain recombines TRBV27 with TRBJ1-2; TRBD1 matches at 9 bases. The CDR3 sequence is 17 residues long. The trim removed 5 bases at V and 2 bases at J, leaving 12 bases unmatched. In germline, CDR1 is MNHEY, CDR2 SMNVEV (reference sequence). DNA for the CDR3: TGTGCCAGCAGTGCCCGCGTCCGGGACAGGGCGAACTATGGCTACACCTTC. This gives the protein CASSARVRDRANYGYTF.

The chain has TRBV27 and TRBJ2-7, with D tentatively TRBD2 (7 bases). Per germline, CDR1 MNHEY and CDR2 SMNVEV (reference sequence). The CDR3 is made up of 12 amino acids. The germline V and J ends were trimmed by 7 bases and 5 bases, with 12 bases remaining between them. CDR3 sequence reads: CASIGGAHEQYF. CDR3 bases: TGTGCCAGCATTGGGGGGGCCCACGAGCAGTACTTC.

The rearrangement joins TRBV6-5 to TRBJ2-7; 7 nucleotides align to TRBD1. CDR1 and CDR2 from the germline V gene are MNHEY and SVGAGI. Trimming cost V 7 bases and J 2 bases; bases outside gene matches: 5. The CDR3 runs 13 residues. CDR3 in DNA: TGTGCCAGCACCGACGGACAGGCCTACGAGCAGTACTTC. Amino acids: CASTDGQAYEQYF.

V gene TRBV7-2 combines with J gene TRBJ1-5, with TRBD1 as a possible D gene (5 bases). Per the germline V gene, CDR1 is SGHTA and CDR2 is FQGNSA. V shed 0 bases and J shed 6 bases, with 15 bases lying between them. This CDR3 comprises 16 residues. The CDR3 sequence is CASSLASTGDGQPQHF. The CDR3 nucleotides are TGTGCCAGCAGCTTAGCGTCCACGGGGGACGGTCAGCCCCAGCATTTT. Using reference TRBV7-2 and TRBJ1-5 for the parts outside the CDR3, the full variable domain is GAGVSQSPSNKVTEKGKDVELRCDPISGHTALYWYRQSLGQGLEFLIYFQGNSAPDKSGLPSDRFSAERTGGSVSTLTIQRTQQEDSAVYLCASSLASTGDGQPQHFGDGTRLSIL.